This T cell receptor (beta chain) emerged from a study of cytomegalovirus exposure and HLA in healthy donors. Study-wide background: Genetic ancestry analysis placed around four fifths of the 300 to 500 donors that were genotyped in the Caucasian-associated cluster.

The junction had 3 bases not matched to a gene; V was cut back by 1 base and J by 4 bases. Germline-derived CDR1 and CDR2 are LGHNA and YNFKEQ. The CDR3 totals 15 residues. Amplification used 60 Vbeta primers and 13 Jbeta primers. TCRdb's copy holds only in-frame clones and misses some; the assay was immunoSEQ multiplex PCR. The repertoire consists of approximately 89,000 clones, with around 85% occurring once and the leading ten covering nearly 7.5%. Sequencing input: PBMCs. This TCR derives from a man in his forties in good health and CMV-seropositive. The rearrangement uses TRBV4-2 and TRBJ2-7; 11 bases align to TRBD2. In DNA form, the CDR3 reads TGTGCCAGCAGCCAAGGACTAGCGGGACGATACGAGCAGTACTTC. This sequence encodes CASSQGLAGRYEQYF.